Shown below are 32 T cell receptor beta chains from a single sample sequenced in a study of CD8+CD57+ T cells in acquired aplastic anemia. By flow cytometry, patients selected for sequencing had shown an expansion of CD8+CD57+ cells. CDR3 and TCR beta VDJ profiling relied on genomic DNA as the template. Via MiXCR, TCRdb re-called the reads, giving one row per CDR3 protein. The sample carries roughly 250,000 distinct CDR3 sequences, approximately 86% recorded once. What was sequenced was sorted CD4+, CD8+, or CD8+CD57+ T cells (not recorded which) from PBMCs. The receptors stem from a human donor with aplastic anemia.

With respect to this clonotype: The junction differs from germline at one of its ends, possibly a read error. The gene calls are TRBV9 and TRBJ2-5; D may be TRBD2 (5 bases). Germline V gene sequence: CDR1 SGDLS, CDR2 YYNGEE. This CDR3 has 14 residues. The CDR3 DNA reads TGTGCCACCAGCCGAGCCGGTGGGCACGGGGCCCAGTACTTC. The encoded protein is CATSRAGGHGAQYF.

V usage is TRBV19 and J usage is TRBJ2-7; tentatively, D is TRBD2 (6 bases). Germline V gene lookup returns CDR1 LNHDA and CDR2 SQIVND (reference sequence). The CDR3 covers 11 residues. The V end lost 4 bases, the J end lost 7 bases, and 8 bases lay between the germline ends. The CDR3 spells CASSSAGEQYF. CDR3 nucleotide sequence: TGTGCCAGTAGTAGCGCGGGGGAGCAGTACTTC.

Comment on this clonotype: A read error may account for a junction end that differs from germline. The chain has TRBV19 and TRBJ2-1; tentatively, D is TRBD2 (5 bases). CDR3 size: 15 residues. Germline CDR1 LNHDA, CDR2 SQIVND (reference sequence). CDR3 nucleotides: TGTACCAGTAGTATAGCGAGTGGATCCTACAATGAGCAGTTCTTC. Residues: CTSSIASGSYNEQFF.

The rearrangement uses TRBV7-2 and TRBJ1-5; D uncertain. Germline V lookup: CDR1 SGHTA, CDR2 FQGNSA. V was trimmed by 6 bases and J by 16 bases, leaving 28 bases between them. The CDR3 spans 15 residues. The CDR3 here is CASSLDGYETQHFHF. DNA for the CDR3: TGTGCCAGCAGTTTGGACGGGTACGAGACTCAGCACTTCCATTTT.

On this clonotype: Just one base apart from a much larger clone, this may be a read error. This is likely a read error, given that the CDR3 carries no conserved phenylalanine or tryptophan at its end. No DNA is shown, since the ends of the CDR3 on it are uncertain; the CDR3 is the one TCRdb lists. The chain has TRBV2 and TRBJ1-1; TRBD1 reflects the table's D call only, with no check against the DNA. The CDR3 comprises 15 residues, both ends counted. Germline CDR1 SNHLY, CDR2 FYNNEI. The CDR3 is CASGDEGTDTQDFGP.

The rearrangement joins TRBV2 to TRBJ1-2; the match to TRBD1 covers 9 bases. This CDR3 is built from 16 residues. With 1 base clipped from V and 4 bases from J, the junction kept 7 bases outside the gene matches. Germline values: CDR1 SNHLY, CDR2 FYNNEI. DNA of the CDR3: TGTGCCAGCAGTGAAGGGGGGACAGGGTTCGTCTATGGCTACACCTTC. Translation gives CASSEGGTGFVYGYTF.

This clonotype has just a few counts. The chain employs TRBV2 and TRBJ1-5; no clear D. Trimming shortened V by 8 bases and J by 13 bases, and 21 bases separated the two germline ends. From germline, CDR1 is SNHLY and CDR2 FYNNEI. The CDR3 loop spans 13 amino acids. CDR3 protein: CASGHAGTETQHF. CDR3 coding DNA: TGTGCCAGCGGCCACGCAGGCACTGAGACGCAGCATTTT.

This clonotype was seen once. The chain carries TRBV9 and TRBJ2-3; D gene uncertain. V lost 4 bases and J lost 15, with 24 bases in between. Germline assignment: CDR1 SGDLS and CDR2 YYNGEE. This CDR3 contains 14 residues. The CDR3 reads CASSLGSGTQYFYF. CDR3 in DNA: TGTGCCAGCAGCTTAGGTTCCGGTACCCAGTATTTTTATTTT.

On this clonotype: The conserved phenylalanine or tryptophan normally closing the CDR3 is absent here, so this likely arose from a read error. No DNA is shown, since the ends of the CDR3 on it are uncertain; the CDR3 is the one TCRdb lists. The CDR3 here is CASSPPPEWASRNG. The gene calls are TRBV2 and TRBJ2-5; the table's D call, TRBD2, has no DNA check behind it. Per the germline V gene, CDR1 is SNHLY and CDR2 is FYNNEI. The CDR3 spans 14 residues, counting both ends.

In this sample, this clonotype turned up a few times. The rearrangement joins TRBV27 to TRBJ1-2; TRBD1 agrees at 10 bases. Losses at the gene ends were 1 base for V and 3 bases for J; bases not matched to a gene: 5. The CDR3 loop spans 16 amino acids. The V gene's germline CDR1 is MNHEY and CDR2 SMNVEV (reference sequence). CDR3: CASSLWDRGLDYGYTF. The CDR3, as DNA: TGTGCCAGCAGTTTATGGGACAGGGGCTTGGACTATGGCTACACCTTC.

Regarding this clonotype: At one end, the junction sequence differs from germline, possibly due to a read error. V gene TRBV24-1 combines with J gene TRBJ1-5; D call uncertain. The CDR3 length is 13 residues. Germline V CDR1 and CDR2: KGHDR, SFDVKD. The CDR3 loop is CASSELRNQPQHF. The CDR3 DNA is TGTGCCAGCAGTGAACTGAGAAATCAGCCCCAGCATTTT.

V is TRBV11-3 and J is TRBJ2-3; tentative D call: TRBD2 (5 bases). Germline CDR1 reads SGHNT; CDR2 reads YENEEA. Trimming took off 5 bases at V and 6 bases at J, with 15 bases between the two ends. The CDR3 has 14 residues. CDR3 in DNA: TGTGCCAGCAGCCTCCACTTGGGAGCCGATACGCAGTATTTT. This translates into CASSLHLGADTQYF.

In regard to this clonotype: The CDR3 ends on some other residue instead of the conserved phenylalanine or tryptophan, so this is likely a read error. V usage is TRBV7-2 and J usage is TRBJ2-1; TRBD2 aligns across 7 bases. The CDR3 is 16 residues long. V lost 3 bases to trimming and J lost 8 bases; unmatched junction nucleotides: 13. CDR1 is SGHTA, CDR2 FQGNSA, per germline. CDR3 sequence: CASSFQRGGGRHEQFS. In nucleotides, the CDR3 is TGTGCCAGCAGCTTTCAGAGAGGCGGGGGTAGGCATGAGCAGTTCTCC.

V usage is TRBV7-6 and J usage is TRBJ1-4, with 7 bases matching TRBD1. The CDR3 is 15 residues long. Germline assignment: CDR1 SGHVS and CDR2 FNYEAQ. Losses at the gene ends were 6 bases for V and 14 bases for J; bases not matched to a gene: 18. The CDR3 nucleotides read TGTGCCAGCAGTTCAGACAGGGCCAATTCACCCCTCCTGTTTTTT. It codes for CASSSDRANSPLLFF.

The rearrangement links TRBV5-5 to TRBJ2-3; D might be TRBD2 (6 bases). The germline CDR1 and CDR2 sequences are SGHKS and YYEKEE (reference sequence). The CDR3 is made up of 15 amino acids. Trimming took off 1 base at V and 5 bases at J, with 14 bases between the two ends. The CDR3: CASSLTDGSGDTQYF. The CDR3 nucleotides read TGTGCCAGCAGCTTGACGGACGGGAGCGGAGATACGCAGTATTTT.

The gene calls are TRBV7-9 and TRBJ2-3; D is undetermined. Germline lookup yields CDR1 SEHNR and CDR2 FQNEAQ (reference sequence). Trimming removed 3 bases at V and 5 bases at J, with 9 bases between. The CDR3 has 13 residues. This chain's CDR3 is CASSFTRRDTQYF. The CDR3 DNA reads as TGTGCCAGCAGCTTCACACGCAGAGATACGCAGTATTTT.

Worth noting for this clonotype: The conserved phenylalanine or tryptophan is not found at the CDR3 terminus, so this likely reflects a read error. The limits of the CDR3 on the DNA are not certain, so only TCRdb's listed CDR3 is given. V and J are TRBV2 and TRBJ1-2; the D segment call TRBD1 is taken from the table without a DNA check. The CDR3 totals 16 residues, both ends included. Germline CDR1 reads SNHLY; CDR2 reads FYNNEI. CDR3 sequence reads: CASSEGGGGAYEQYFV.

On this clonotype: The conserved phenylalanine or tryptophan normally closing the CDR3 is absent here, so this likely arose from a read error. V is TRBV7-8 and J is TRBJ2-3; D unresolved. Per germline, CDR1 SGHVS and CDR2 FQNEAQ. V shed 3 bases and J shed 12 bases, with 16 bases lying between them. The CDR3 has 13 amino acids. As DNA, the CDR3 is TGTGCCAGCAGCTTCCACGTCGCAGCTAATCAGTATTAT. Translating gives CASSFHVAANQYY.

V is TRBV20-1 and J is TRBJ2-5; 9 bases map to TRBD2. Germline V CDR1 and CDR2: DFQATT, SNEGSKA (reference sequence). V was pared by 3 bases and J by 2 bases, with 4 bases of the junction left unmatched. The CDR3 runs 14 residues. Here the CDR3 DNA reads TGCAGTGCTAGTCTAGCGGGATTGCAAGAGACCCAGTACTTC. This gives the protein CSASLAGLQETQYF.

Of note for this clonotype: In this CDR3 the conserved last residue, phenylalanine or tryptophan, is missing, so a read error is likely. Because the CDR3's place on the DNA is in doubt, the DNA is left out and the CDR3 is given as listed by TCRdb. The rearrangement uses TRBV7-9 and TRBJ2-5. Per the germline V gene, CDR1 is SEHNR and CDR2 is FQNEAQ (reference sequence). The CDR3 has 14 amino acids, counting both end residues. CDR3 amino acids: CATSLGSALSSQSV.

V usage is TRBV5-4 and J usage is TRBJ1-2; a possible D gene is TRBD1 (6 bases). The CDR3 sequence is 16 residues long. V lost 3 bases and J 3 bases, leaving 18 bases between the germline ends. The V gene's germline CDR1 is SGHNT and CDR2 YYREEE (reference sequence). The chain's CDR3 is CASSSRSGGLDYGYTF. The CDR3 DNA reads TGTGCCAGCAGCTCTCGGAGCGGGGGCTTGGACTATGGCTACACCTTC. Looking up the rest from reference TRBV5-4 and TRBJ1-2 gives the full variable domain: ETGVTQSPTHLIKTRGQQVTLRCSSQSGHNTVSWYQQALGQGPQFIFQYYREEENGRGNFPPRFSGLQFPNYSSELNVNALELDDSALYLCASSSRSGGLDYGYTFGSGTRLTVV.

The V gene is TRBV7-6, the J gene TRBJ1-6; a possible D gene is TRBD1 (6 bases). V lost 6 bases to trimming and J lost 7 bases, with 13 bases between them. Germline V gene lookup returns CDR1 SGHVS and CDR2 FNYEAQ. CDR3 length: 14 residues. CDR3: CASSFHRDNSPLHF. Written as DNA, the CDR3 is TGTGCCAGCAGTTTTCACAGGGACAATTCACCCCTCCACTTT. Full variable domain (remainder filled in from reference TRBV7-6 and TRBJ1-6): GAGVSQSPRYKVTKRGQDVALRCDPISGHVSLYWYRQALGQGPEFLTYFNYEAQQDKSGLPNDRFSAERPEGSISTLTIQRTEQRDSAMYRCASSFHRDNSPLHFGNGTRLTVT.

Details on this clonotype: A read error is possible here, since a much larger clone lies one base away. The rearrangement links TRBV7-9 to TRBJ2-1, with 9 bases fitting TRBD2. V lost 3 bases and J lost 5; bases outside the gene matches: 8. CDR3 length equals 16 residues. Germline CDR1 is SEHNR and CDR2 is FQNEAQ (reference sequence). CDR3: CASSFQRSGGHNEQFF. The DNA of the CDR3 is TGTGCCAGCAGCTTTCAAAGAAGCGGGGGGCACAATGAGCAGTTCTTC.

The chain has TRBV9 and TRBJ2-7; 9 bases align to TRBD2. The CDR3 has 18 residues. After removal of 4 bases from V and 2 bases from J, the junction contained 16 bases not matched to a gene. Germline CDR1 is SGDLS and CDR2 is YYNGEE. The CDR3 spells CASSLRLADTDTPYEQYV. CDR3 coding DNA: TGTGCCAGCAGCTTACGACTAGCGGACACAGATACGCCCTACGAGCAGTACGTC.

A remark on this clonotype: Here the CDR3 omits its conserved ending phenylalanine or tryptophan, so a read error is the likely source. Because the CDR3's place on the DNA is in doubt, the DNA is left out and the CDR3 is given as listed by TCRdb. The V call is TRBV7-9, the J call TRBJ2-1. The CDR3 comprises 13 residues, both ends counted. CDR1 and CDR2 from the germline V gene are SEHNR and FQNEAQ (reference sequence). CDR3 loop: CASSLAGWLSSYY.

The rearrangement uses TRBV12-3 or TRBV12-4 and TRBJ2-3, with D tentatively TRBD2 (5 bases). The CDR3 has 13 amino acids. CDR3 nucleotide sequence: TGTGCTAGCCCGGACGGGGGCACAGATACGCAGTATTTT. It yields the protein CASPDGGTDTQYF.

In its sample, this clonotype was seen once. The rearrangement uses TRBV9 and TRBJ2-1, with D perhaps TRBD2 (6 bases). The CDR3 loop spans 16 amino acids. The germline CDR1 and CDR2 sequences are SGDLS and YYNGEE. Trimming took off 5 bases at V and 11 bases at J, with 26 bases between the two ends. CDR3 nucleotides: TGTGCCAGCAGTGGTGGGGCGGGGAACGCCGAGGATCAGCAGTTCTTC. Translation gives CASSGGAGNAEDQQFF.

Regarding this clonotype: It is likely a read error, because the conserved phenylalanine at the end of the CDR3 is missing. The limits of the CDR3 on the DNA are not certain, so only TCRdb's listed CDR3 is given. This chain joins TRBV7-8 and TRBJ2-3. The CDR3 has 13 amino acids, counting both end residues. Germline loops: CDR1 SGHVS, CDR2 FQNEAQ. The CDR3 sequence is CASSVAGRDDTHY.

CDR3 bases: TGTGCCAGCAGCTATTTGGGGGACGGGACAGCCCTTTCCTACGAGCAGTACGTC. Protein product: CASSYLGDGTALSYEQYV. The chain couples TRBV5-6 to TRBJ2-7; 7 bases are a match to TRBD1. V lost 3 bases, J lost 1 base, and 16 bases stayed unmatched. There are 18 residues in the CDR3. Germline CDR1 and CDR2: SGHDT and YYEEEE.

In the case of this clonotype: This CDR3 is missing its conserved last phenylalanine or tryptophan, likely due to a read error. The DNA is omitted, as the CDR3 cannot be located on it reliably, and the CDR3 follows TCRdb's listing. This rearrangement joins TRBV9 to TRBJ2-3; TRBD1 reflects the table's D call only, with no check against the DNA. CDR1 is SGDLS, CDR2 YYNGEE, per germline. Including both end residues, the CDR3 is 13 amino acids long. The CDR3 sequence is CASSEGGKSTDTL.

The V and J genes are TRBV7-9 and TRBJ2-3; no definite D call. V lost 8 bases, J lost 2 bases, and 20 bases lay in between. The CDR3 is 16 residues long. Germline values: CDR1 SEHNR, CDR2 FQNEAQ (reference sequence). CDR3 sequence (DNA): TGTGCCAGCGGCCCCGGGCCAAGAGATCACACAGATACGCAGTATTTT. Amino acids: CASGPGPRDHTDTQYF. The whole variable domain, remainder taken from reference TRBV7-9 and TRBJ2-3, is DTGVSQNPRHKITKRGQNVTFRCDPISEHNRLYWYRQTLGQGPEFLTYFQNEAQLEKSRLLSDRFSAERPKGSFSTLEIQRTEQGDSAMYLCASGPGPRDHTDTQYFGPGTRLTVL.

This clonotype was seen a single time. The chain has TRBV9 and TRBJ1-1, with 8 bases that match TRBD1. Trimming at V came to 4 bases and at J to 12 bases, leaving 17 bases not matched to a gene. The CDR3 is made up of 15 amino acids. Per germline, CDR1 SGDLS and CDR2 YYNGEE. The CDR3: CASSLDRGAPTNTFF. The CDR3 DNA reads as TGTGCCAGCAGCTTAGACAGGGGTGCTCCTACGAACACTTTCTTT.